This T cell receptor (beta chain) was observed in a study of blood T cell repertoires in COVID-19. On the study more broadly: COVID-19 samples from acute and convalescent phases originated in the United States, Italy and Spain. In each case, the material was cDNA or gDNA derived from T cells, B-cell-depleted T cells, or PBMCs.

Assay: immunoSEQ multiplex PCR; the TCRdb copy retains only in-frame clones and omits some. The sample shows around 80,000 clones, more than 75% of them seen only once. This clone was found once. This CDR3 spans 14 amino acids. V lost 10 bases to trimming and J lost 4 bases, with 17 bases between them. J is TRBJ2-4 and V is TRBV6-7; D may be TRBD1 (6 bases). TRBV6-7 is treated as an ORF (open reading frame) with a function not yet certain. Input material: peripheral blood. The clonotype was recovered from a woman aged 80 or over with active or convalescent COVID-19. Written as DNA, the CDR3 is TGTGCCACCTACTCCGGGACAACAAAAAACATTCAGTACTTC. Its protein is CATYSGTTKNIQYF.